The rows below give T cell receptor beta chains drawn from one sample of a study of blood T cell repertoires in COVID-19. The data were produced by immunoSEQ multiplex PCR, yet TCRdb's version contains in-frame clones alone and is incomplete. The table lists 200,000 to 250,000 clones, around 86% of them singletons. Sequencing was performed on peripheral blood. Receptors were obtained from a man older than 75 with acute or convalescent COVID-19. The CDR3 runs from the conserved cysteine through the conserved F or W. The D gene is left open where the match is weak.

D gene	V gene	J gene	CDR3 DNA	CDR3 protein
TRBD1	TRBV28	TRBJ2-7	TGTGCCAGCAGTCCGCCTCGGGACAGCTATAACGAGCAGTACTTC	CASSPPRDSYNEQYF
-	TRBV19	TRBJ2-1	TGTGCCAGTAGTATAGGTCAGGGATCCTACAATGAGCAGTTCTTC	CASSIGQGSYNEQFF
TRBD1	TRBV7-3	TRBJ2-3	TGTGCCAGCAGCTCGGGACAGGTCACAGATACGCAGTATTTT	CASSSGQVTDTQYF
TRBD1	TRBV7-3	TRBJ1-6	TGTGCCAGCAGCTTCCAGGGGGCCAGTTCACCCCTCCACTTT	CASSFQGASSPLHF
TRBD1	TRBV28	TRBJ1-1	TGTGCCAGCAGTTTGTCGGTGGACAGGGGAGCTTTCTTT	CASSLSVDRGAFF
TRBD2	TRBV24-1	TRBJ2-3	TGTGCCACCAGTGACCCTAGCGGAGGGAGCACAGATACGCAGTATTTT	CATSDPSGGSTDTQYF
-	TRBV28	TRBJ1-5	TGTGCCAGCAGACTGGGGGTACAGGGCATCAATCAGCCCCAGCATTTT	CASRLGVQGINQPQHF
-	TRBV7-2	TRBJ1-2	TGTGCCAGCAGCTTAGAGAATTCAGGGTTCAATGGCTACACCTTC	CASSLENSGFNGYTF
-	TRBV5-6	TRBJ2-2	TGTGCCAGCAGCCTAGGACAGTACACCGGGGAGCTGTTTTTT	CASSLGQYTGELFF
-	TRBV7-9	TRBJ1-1	TGTGCCAGCAGCTTAGCGGGCAGTGGGAACACTGAAGCTTTCTTT	CASSLAGSGNTEAFF
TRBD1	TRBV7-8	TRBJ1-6	TGTGCCAGCAGCTATGGCCGATCGTACAGGGGGTCCTATAATTCACCCCTCCACTTT	CASSYGRSYRGSYNSPLHF
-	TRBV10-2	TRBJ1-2	TGCGCCAGCAGTGAGTCAAGATTCGGCAGGAACTATGGCTACACCTTC	CASSESRFGRNYGYTF
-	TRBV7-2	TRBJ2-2	TGTGCCAGCAGCTTTATGGGGGCGAGCGGGGAGCTGTTTTTT	CASSFMGASGELFF
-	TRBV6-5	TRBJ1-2	TGTGCCAGCAGTTACGATCGGGTATATGGCTACACCTTC	CASSYDRVYGYTF